A single sample is the source of the 2 T cell receptor beta chains below, sequenced in a study of cytomegalovirus exposure and HLA in healthy donors. 60 Vbeta and 13 Jbeta primers were used in PCR. Sequencing used immunoSEQ multiplex PCR; TCRdb keeps in-frame clones, though not all of them. The sample is made up of 200,000 or so clones, and the top ten hold about 1.1% of it. Sequencing input: PBMCs. All receptors come from a girl aged 2 to 9 in good health and CMV-seropositive.

The V gene is TRBV6-5, the J gene TRBJ1-1; no firm D call. V lost 6 bases to trimming and J lost 4 bases, with 12 bases between them. The CDR3 contains 13 residues. The V gene's germline CDR1 is MNHEY and CDR2 SVGAGI. The CDR3 region is CASRPSTGTEAFF. The CDR3 DNA reads TGTGCCAGCAGACCCTCCACGGGCACTGAAGCTTTCTTT.

The chain employs TRBV30 and TRBJ2-3; 10 nucleotides agree with TRBD2. The CDR3 consists of 16 residues. The germline CDR1 and CDR2 sequences are GTSNPN and SVGIG (reference sequence). With V trimmed by 5 bases and J by 2 bases, 10 bases remained unmatched. The CDR3 loop reads CAWGFGLADLTDTQYF. The CDR3 DNA reads as TGTGCCTGGGGATTTGGACTAGCGGACCTCACAGATACGCAGTATTTT.